The 22 T cell receptor beta chains below come from one sample, sequenced in a study of Graves' ophthalmopathy and Graves' hyperthyroidism. Amplification of the TCR beta CDR3 regions used RNA transcripts (as template). Investigators did first-round RT-PCR with HTBI primers, then second-round multiplex PCR. TCRdb reanalysed the multiplex PCR reads using MiXCR and keeps one entry per CDR3 protein. The repertoire holds around 520,000 distinct CDR3 sequences, with approximately 35% as singletons. The sequencing sample was made of peripheral blood or thyroid tissue (not recorded which). These receptor sequences come from an adult man with Graves' hyperthyroidism.

This chain uses TRBV19 with TRBJ1-5; 7 bases align to TRBD1. The CDR3 is made up of 15 amino acids. V was pared by 5 bases and J by 3 bases, with 7 bases of the junction left unmatched. Germline loops: CDR1 LNHDA, CDR2 SQIVND (reference sequence). The DNA for the CDR3 is TGTGCCAGTAGTTTGACCGGGACAGACAATCAGCCCCAGCATTTT. Encoded protein: CASSLTGTDNQPQHF.

This clonotype was seen ten or more times. The V call is TRBV7-9, the J call TRBJ1-3, with D uncertain. The CDR3 spans 16 residues. In germline, CDR1 is SEHNR, CDR2 FQNEAQ (reference sequence). Trimming took off 2 bases at V and 0 bases at J, with 11 bases between the two ends. CDR3 nucleotides: TGTGCCAGCAGCTTATCCACGGCGAGCTCTGGAAACACCATATATTTT. Translation: CASSLSTASSGNTIYF.

This clonotype was seen repeatedly, ten times or more. V and J are TRBV7-9 and TRBJ2-2; possible D gene TRBD2, 6 bases. Germline CDR1 is SEHNR and CDR2 is FQNEAQ (reference sequence). CDR3 length: 17 residues. V was trimmed by 5 bases and J by 5 bases, leaving 21 bases between them. The CDR3: CASSPRLEGDETGELFF. For the CDR3, the DNA is TGTGCCAGCAGCCCCCGACTAGAAGGGGACGAAACCGGGGAGCTGTTTTTT.

This clonotype was observed many times. The chain links TRBV20-1 to TRBJ2-5; 8 bases fit TRBD1. The germline V gene has CDR1 DFQATT and CDR2 SNEGSKA (reference sequence). J was trimmed by 2 bases and V by 3 bases; bases with no gene match: 11. This CDR3 comprises 16 residues. CDR3: CSASELETGAQETQYF. For the CDR3, the DNA is TGCAGTGCTAGCGAGCTTGAGACAGGGGCACAAGAGACCCAGTACTTC.

This clonotype occurred a few times. V and J are TRBV5-4 and TRBJ2-7, with 9 bases fitting TRBD2. This CDR3 is 16 amino acids long. With 0 bases clipped from V and 2 bases from J, the junction kept 6 bases outside the gene matches. Germline V gene data show CDR1 as SGHNT and CDR2 as YYREEE (reference sequence). The CDR3 loop reads CASSLEGAGGPYEQYF. In DNA, the CDR3 is TGTGCCAGCAGCTTGGAAGGGGCGGGGGGGCCCTACGAGCAGTACTTC.

The chain has TRBV6-5 and TRBJ2-2, with D hard to call. Germline V gene data show CDR1 as MNHEY and CDR2 as SVGAGI. Trimming removed 0 bases at V and 2 bases at J, with 7 bases between. The CDR3 contains 15 residues. The CDR3 protein is CASSYSLPNTGELFF. The CDR3 DNA reads TGTGCCAGCAGTTACTCATTACCAAACACCGGGGAGCTGTTTTTT.

The sample holds many counts of this clonotype. The V gene is TRBV24-1, the J gene TRBJ1-2; no firm D call. With 3 bases removed from V and 3 bases from J, the gap between germline ends came to 13 bases. The CDR3 has 15 amino acids. The germline CDR1 and CDR2 sequences are KGHDR and SFDVKD. CDR3 bases: TGTGCCACCAGTGATCCGGGGAACGGCGACTATGGCTACACCTTC. It is translated as CATSDPGNGDYGYTF.

This clonotype has only a few counts. This may be a read error: a much more frequent sequence differs by one nucleotide. The chain is built from TRBV20-1 and TRBJ2-7; possible D gene TRBD1, 5 bases. The length of the CDR3 is 11 residues. The germline gives CDR1 DFQATT, CDR2 SNEGSKA (reference sequence). V was trimmed by 5 bases and J by 3 bases, leaving 8 bases between them. CDR3 sequence: CSALQGYEQYF. Here the CDR3 DNA reads TGCAGTGCTCTCCAGGGCTACGAGCAGTACTTC.

Notes on this clonotype: A much larger clone differs from this one at a single base, so this may be a read error. V and J are TRBV15 and TRBJ1-5; D is ambiguous. This CDR3 has 12 residues. Germline V gives CDR1 LNHNV, CDR2 YYDKDF (reference sequence). The CDR3 loop reads CASKVGSQPQQF. The CDR3 nucleotides read TGTGCCAGCAAGGTTGGGAGCCAGCCCCAGCAATTT.

At least ten counts were recorded for this clonotype. This chain connects TRBV9 to TRBJ1-1, with no clear D. The germline CDR1 and CDR2 sequences are SGDLS and YYNGEE. This CDR3 region has 13 residues. Trimming cost V 1 base and J 1 base, with 5 bases left between them. Here the CDR3 DNA reads TGTGCCAGCAGCGTAAAGTCGAACACTGAAGCTTTCTTT. Amino acid sequence: CASSVKSNTEAFF.

With respect to this clonotype: This clone may be a read error of a much larger clone one base away. CDR3 bases: TGTGCCATCAGTGACCTGAACTATGGCTACACCTTC. Translation gives CAISDLNYGYTF. The rearrangement uses TRBV10-3 and TRBJ1-2; D unresolved. The germline gives CDR1 ENHRY, CDR2 SYGVKD. The CDR3 totals 12 residues. Between the trimmed V and J ends, which lost 3 bases and 2 bases, there was a span of 4 bases.

V is TRBV20-1 and J is TRBJ1-1; 7 bases are shared with TRBD1. There are 14 residues in the CDR3. V lost 1 base to trimming and J lost 5 bases; unmatched junction nucleotides: 7. Germline V gene sequence: CDR1 DFQATT, CDR2 SNEGSKA (reference sequence). The CDR3 DNA reads TGCAGTGCTAGAGCCTCAGGGGGGTGGACTGAAGCTTTCTTT. Translation: CSARASGGWTEAFF.

The chain links TRBV24-1 to TRBJ2-1; 7 positions agree with TRBD1. The germline CDR1 and CDR2 sequences are KGHDR and SFDVKD. This CDR3 contains 16 residues. V trimming: 4 bases; J trimming: 8 bases; junction bases outside the gene matches: 13. The CDR3 region is CATSDPGQALSDEQFF. The DNA for the CDR3 is TGTGCCACCAGTGACCCAGGACAGGCCCTATCGGATGAGCAGTTCTTC.

This clonotype appeared once. The junction shows a germline mismatch at one end, possibly a read error. The chain links TRBV6-5 to TRBJ2-2; D may be TRBD1 (5 bases). The CDR3 loop spans 14 amino acids. The germline V gene has CDR1 MNHEY and CDR2 SVGAGI. The CDR3 DNA reads TGTGTCAGCAGTTACGGACAGAACACCGGGGAGCTGTTTTTT. Translation: CVSSYGQNTGELFF.

This clonotype was found many times. The rearrangement joins TRBV10-3 to TRBJ2-6; 12 positions match TRBD1. Unmatched junction bases numbered 6, after V lost 6 bases and J lost 3 bases. The CDR3 loop spans 17 amino acids. Germline V gene sequence: CDR1 ENHRY, CDR2 SYGVKD. The CDR3 loop is CAISRDRGQDGANVLTF. The CDR3 nucleotides are TGTGCCATCAGCAGGGACAGGGGGCAGGATGGGGCCAACGTCCTGACTTTC.

This clonotype was detected many times. The chain links TRBV6-1 to TRBJ2-7; 9 bases are a match to TRBD2. Per the germline V gene, CDR1 is MNHNS and CDR2 is SASEGT. Trimming at V came to 8 bases and at J to 3 bases, leaving 14 bases not matched to a gene. The CDR3 consists of 16 residues. The CDR3 sequence is CASFAFLAGRIYEQYF. Written as DNA, the CDR3 is TGTGCCAGCTTTGCCTTTCTAGCGGGGAGGATCTACGAGCAGTACTTC.

This clonotype was picked up a small number of times. Here the CDR3 DNA reads TGTGCCAGCAGCTTATCGGGGGTTTCACATGAGCAGTTCTTT. Translation: CASSLSGVSHEQFF. The chain joins TRBV7-6 to TRBJ1-1; D is perhaps TRBD1 (5 bases). The CDR3 has 14 residues. CDR1 is SGHVS, CDR2 FNYEAQ, per germline. Trimming shortened V by 2 bases and J by 14 bases, and 21 bases separated the two germline ends.

V and J are TRBV29-1 and TRBJ2-7; 7 positions match TRBD2. This CDR3 region has 12 residues. Germline V CDR1 and CDR2: SQVTM, ANQGSEA. DNA of the CDR3: TGCAGTGCCCCGGGGAGGGCCTACGAGCAGTACTTC. The encoded protein is CSAPGRAYEQYF.

This clonotype was seen at least ten times. Since a much larger clone is just one base distant, this may be a read error. V usage is TRBV25-1 and J usage is TRBJ1-6, with TRBD1 matching over 7 bases. J gave up 7 bases and V 4 bases, and 7 bases lay outside the gene matches. Germline CDR1 reads MGHDK; CDR2 reads SYGVNS. This CDR3 region has 15 residues. This CDR3 reads CASSGSGTANSPLHF. Written as DNA, the CDR3 is TGTGCCAGCAGTGGATCTGGGACAGCAAATTCACCCCTCCACTTT.

In this sample, this clonotype turned up many times. The chain uses TRBV13 and TRBJ2-2; tentatively, D is TRBD1 or TRBD2 (6 bases each). Germline V gene sequence: CDR1 PRHDT, CDR2 FYEKMQ (reference sequence). The CDR3 has 13 residues. The ends were cut back, 4 bases at V and 7 bases at J, with 10 bases in the middle. CDR3 in DNA: TGTGCCAGCAGCTGGAGGGGGTACGGGGAGCTGTTTTTT. Protein: CASSWRGYGELFF.

This chain uses TRBV2 with TRBJ2-5; the D is unclear. Trimming took off 3 bases at V and 5 bases at J, with 10 bases between the two ends. Germline V gives CDR1 SNHLY, CDR2 FYNNEI. CDR3 size: 13 residues. The CDR3 DNA reads TGTGCCAGCAGTGACGTAGGATCGGAGACCCAGTACTTC. This encodes CASSDVGSETQYF.

The chain uses TRBV3-1 and TRBJ1-5; tentatively, D is TRBD1 (5 bases). The CDR3 contains 15 residues. Between the trimmed V and J ends, which lost 4 bases and 2 bases, there was a span of 12 bases. The germline V gene encodes CDR1 LGHDT and CDR2 YNNKEL (reference sequence). CDR3 sequence: CASSPTWGRNQPQHF. The CDR3 nucleotides read TGTGCCAGCAGCCCTACTTGGGGACGCAATCAGCCCCAGCATTTT.